These 13 T cell receptor beta chains originate from one sample sequenced in a study of Ad26.COV2.S vaccination and SARS-CoV-2 variants. Generated by immunoSEQ multiplex PCR, the TCRdb table keeps only in-frame clones and is missing some. The profile covers roughly 510,000 clones, with roughly nine tenths appearing a single time and around 13% taken by the ten largest. The treatment: 19 received Ad26.COV2.S at low or high dose, single or two shots; roughly 5 received placebo; per-sample allocation not given. The investigators took samples on day 63 after the first vaccine or placebo injection. This sample comprised peripheral blood, obtained in a trial of Ad26.COV2.S vaccine versus placebo. Receptors originate from a person aged 18 to 65 who received the Ad26.COV2.S COVID-19 vaccine or a placebo.

The rearrangement joins TRBV28 to TRBJ1-4; 7 nucleotides line up with TRBD1. In germline, CDR1 is MDHEN, CDR2 SYDVKM. CDR3 length: 15 amino acids. V lost 2 bases and J lost 7; bases outside the gene matches: 7. CDR3 nucleotides: TGTGCCAGCAGTTTACGGGGGCAGGGGGGTGAAAAACTGTTTTTT. It yields the protein CASSLRGQGGEKLFF.

This clone has only one observation. V usage is TRBV27 and J usage is TRBJ2-3; D not resolved. The CDR3 runs to 15 residues. V was pared by 1 base and J by 2 bases, with 10 bases between. CDR1 and CDR2 (germline): MNHEY, SMNVEV (reference sequence). The CDR3 DNA reads TGTGCCAGCAGTTTATTAGGGAAGGACACAGATACGCAGTATTTT. Its protein is CASSLLGKDTDTQYF.

The rearrangement uses TRBV7-8 and TRBJ2-7; D uncertain. CDR1 is SGHVS, CDR2 FQNEAQ, per germline. V was clipped by 2 bases and J by 2 bases, with 7 bases between them. The CDR3 runs to 13 residues. Here the CDR3 reads CASSLSDAYEQYF. CDR3 in DNA: TGTGCCAGCAGCTTATCCGACGCCTACGAGCAGTACTTC.

This chain joins TRBV19 and TRBJ2-1, with 9 nucleotides matching TRBD2. The germline CDR1 and CDR2 sequences are LNHDA and SQIVND (reference sequence). The J segment lost 4 bases and the V segment lost 6 bases, leaving 4 bases of the junction unmatched. The length of the CDR3 is 14 residues. The CDR3: CASSTSGYYNEQFF. The CDR3 bases are TGTGCCAGTAGCACTAGCGGGTATTACAATGAGCAGTTCTTC.

The chain employs TRBV30 and TRBJ2-1; 12 positions match TRBD2. V shed 3 bases, J shed 6 bases, and the junction held 3 bases outside the gene matches. This CDR3 is 14 amino acids long. The germline V gene encodes CDR1 GTSNPN and CDR2 SVGIG (reference sequence). This CDR3 reads CAWSRTSGTNEQFF. The CDR3 DNA follows: TGTGCCTGGAGCCGGACTAGCGGGACCAATGAGCAGTTCTTC.

V is TRBV29-1 and J is TRBJ1-2; 7 bases are shared with TRBD1. This CDR3 contains 13 residues. J lost 7 bases, V lost 5 bases, and 10 bases had no gene match. CDR1 is SQVTM, CDR2 ANQGSEA, per germline. This CDR3 is CSVSTGTDRGYTF. CDR3 bases: TGCAGCGTTTCGACAGGGACGGATCGTGGCTACACCTTC.

This chain connects TRBV2 to TRBJ2-2; weak D call: TRBD2 (7 bases). The ends were cut back, 2 bases at V and 3 bases at J, with 10 bases in the middle. The CDR3 is 15 amino acids. The germline gives CDR1 SNHLY, CDR2 FYNNEI. In nucleotides, the CDR3 is TGTGCCAGCAGTGAACTGGGGGGGCACACCGGGGAGCTGTTTTTT. It translates to CASSELGGHTGELFF.

The J gene is TRBJ1-4, the V gene TRBV28; TRBD1 is a possible D gene (6 bases). Germline CDR1 reads MDHEN; CDR2 reads SYDVKM. The CDR3 loop spans 16 amino acids. The ends were cut back, 2 bases at V and 3 bases at J, with 13 bases in the middle. The CDR3 region is CASSLTRGTPNEKLFF. For the CDR3, the DNA is TGTGCCAGCAGTTTAACGAGGGGGACGCCTAATGAAAAACTGTTTTTT.

The CDR3 sequence: CASGPGLSYNEQFF. The CDR3 DNA is TGTGCCAGCGGCCCGGGACTCTCCTACAATGAGCAGTTCTTC. This chain uses TRBV6-5 with TRBJ2-1; D might be TRBD2 (6 bases). The V end lost 8 bases, the J end lost 0 bases, and 11 bases lay between the germline ends. Germline V gene sequence: CDR1 MNHEY, CDR2 SVGAGI. The CDR3 extends over 14 amino acids.

The chain is built from TRBV6-4 and TRBJ2-1; TRBD2 aligns across 14 bases. CDR3 size: 14 residues. Germline CDR1 reads MRHNA; CDR2 reads SNTAGT. After removal of 6 bases from V and 12 bases from J, the junction contained 7 bases not matched to a gene. In DNA, the CDR3 is TGTGCCAGCAGGGTCCGGGGACTAGCGGGAGCGCAGTTCTTC. Translating it yields CASRVRGLAGAQFF.

V is TRBV5-1 and J is TRBJ2-1, with TRBD2 as a possible D gene (7 bases). V was cut by 0 bases and J by 10 bases, with 11 bases left in between. The CDR3 runs 13 residues. Germline loops: CDR1 SGHRS, CDR2 YFSETQ. Here the CDR3 DNA reads TGCGCCAGCAGCTTGGGCCGGGGGGCCGAGCAGTTCTTC. It encodes CASSLGRGAEQFF.

The rearrangement uses TRBV19 and TRBJ2-1; 10 nucleotides line up with TRBD1. The CDR3 length is 16 residues. V gave up 3 bases and J gave up 8 bases; unmatched junction bases: 10. The germline CDR1 and CDR2 sequences are LNHDA and SQIVND (reference sequence). DNA of the CDR3: TGTGCCAGTAGTATGAACTCCGGGACAGGGGTCGATGAGCAGTTCTTC. Its translation: CASSMNSGTGVDEQFF.

The rearrangement joins TRBV27 to TRBJ2-3; D is undetermined. V lost 3 bases, J lost 0 bases, and 7 bases lay in between. The length of the CDR3 is 14 residues. Germline V lookup: CDR1 MNHEY, CDR2 SMNVEV (reference sequence). CDR3 region: CASSLYTSTDTQYF. In DNA, the CDR3 is TGTGCCAGCAGTTTGTACACTAGCACAGATACGCAGTATTTT.